This T cell receptor (beta chain) was identified during a study of Ad26.COV2.S vaccination and SARS-CoV-2 variants. Method: immunoSEQ multiplex PCR; TCRdb's copy keeps in-frame clones and lacks some. The table includes 510,000 or so clones, around 88% detected once. Treatment in this sample: around 19 received Ad26.COV2.S at low or high dose, single or two shots; about five received placebo; per-sample allocation not given. Material that was analyzed had been drawn on day 63 after the first vaccine or placebo injection. The study used a vaccine consisting of an Ad26 vector that expressed Wuhan-strain SARS-CoV-2 spike. The CDR3 length is 15 residues. Germline CDR1 reads LGHDT; CDR2 reads YNNKEL (reference sequence). V was cut by 4 bases and J by 3 bases, with 16 bases left in between.

The receptor comes from a person aged 18 to 65 who received the Ad26.COV2.S COVID-19 vaccine or a placebo. The starting material was peripheral blood, obtained in a trial of Ad26.COV2.S vaccine versus placebo. The V and J genes are TRBV3-1 (or the pseudogene TRBV3-2) and TRBJ2-7; possibly TRBD1 for D (6 bases). The CDR3 protein is CASSLNPQTGYEQYF. The CDR3 DNA reads as TGTGCCAGCAGCCTGAACCCCCAGACAGGCTACGAGCAGTACTTC.